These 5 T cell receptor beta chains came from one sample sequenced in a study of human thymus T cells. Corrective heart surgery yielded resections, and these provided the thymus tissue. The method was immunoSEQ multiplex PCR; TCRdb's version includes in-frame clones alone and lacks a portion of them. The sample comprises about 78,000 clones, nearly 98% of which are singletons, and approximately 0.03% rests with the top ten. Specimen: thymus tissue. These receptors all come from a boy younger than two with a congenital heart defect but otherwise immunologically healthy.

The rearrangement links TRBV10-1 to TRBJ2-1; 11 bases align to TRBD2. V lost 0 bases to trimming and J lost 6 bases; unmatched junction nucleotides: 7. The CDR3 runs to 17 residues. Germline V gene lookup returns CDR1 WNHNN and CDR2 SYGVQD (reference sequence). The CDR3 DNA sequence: TGCGCCAGCAGTGAGTCGGTAGCGGGAGGGCGTTTCAATGAGCAGTTCTTC. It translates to CASSESVAGGRFNEQFF.

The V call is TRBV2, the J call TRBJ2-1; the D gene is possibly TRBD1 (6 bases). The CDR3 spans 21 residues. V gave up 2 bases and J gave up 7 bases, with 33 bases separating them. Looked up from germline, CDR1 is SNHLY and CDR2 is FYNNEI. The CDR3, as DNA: TGTGCCAGCAGTGAAAGTTTCTGTCAGGGGTACTGGGCTAGGGGCCGTAATGAGCAGTTCTTC. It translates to CASSESFCQGYWARGRNEQFF. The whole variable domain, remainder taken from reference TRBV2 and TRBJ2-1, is EPEVTQTPSHQVTQMGQEVILRCVPISNHLYFYWYRQILGQKVEFLVSFYNNEISEKSEIFDDQFSVERPDGSNFTLKIRSTKLEDSAMYFCASSESFCQGYWARGRNEQFFGPGTRLTVL.

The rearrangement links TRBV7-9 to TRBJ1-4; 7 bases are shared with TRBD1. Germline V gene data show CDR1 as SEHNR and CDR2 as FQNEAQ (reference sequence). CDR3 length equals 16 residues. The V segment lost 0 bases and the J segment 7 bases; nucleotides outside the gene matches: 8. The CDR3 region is CASSLAQIGGSEKLFF. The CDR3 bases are TGTGCCAGCAGCTTAGCGCAGATAGGGGGCAGTGAAAAACTGTTTTTT.

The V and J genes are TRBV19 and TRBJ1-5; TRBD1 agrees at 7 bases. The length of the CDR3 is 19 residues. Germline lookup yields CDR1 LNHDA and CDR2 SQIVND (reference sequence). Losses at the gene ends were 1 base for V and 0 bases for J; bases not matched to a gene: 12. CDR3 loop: CASSIGEQGRRVSNQPQHF. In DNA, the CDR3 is TGTGCCAGTAGTATAGGGGAACAGGGGAGGAGGGTTAGCAATCAGCCCCAGCATTTT.

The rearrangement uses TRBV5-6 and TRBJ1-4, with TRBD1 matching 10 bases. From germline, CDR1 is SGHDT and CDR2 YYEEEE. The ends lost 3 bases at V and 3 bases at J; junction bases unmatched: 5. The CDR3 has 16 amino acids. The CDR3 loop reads CASSSTGGPANEKLFF. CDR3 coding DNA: TGTGCCAGCAGCTCGACAGGGGGCCCGGCTAATGAAAAACTGTTTTTT.